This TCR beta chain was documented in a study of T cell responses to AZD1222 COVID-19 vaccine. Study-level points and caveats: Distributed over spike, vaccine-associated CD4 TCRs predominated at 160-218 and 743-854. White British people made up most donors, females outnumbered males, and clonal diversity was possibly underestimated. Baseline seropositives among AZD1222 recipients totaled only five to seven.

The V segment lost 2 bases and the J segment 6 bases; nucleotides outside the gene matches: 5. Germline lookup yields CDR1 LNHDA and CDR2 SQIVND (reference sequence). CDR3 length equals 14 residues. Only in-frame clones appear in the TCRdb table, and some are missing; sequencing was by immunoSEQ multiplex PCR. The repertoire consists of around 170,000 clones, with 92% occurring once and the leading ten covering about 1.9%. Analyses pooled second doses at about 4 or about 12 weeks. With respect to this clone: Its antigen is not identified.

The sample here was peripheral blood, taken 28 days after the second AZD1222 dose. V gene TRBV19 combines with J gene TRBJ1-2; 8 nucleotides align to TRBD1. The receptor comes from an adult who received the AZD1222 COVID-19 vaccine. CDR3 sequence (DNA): TGTGCCAGTAGTATAAACGGACAGGGAGATGGCTACACCTTC. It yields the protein CASSINGQGDGYTF.